A selection of T cell receptor beta chains follows, all from one sample in a study of cytomegalovirus exposure and HLA in healthy donors. Here immunoSEQ multiplex PCR was the method, and the copy in TCRdb shows in-frame clones only, minus some. The sample consists of tens of thousands of clones, about 93% of them appearing once. Sequenced input: PBMCs. All receptors come from a young man in good health and CMV-seronegative. CDR3s include the opening cysteine and the closing phenylalanine or tryptophan. D genes are given only for firm matches.

j_gene: TRBJ2-7
v_gene: TRBV27
d_gene: TRBD1
CDR3aa: CASRPGTGVYEQYF

j_gene: TRBJ2-3
v_gene: TRBV25-1
d_gene: TRBD2
CDR3aa: CASRLAGVQDTQYF

j_gene: TRBJ2-1
v_gene: TRBV5-1
d_gene: NA
CDR3aa: CASSLSGGAYNEQFF

j_gene: TRBJ1-5
v_gene: TRBV27
d_gene: NA
CDR3aa: CASSLLGQNNQPQHF

j_gene: TRBJ2-7
v_gene: TRBV10-3
d_gene: TRBD1
CDR3aa: CAISAGTGAYEQYF

j_gene: TRBJ2-3
v_gene: TRBV28
d_gene: TRBD1
CDR3aa: CASRQNRGSSTDTQYF

j_gene: TRBJ1-2
v_gene: TRBV6-5
d_gene: TRBD1
CDR3aa: CASSYSTGVGYTF

j_gene: TRBJ1-1
v_gene: TRBV28
d_gene: NA
CDR3aa: CASSLFAEAFF

j_gene: TRBJ2-1
v_gene: TRBV7-2
d_gene: NA
CDR3aa: CASRLPRERAYNEQFF

j_gene: TRBJ2-5
v_gene: TRBV5-1
d_gene: NA
CDR3aa: CASSLSWTGQETQYF

j_gene: TRBJ1-3
v_gene: TRBV28
d_gene: TRBD1
CDR3aa: CASTYQGADGNTIYF

j_gene: TRBJ2-1
v_gene: TRBV10-3
d_gene: TRBD1
CDR3aa: CAISVARGQWDEQFF

j_gene: TRBJ1-1
v_gene: TRBV4-3
d_gene: NA
CDR3aa: CASSQGGPTLDSQNTEAFF

j_gene: TRBJ2-5
v_gene: TRBV5-1
d_gene: NA
CDR3aa: CASSLGAGEETQYF

j_gene: TRBJ1-1
v_gene: TRBV6-5
d_gene: TRBD1
CDR3aa: CASSRRQGETEAFF

j_gene: TRBJ1-4
v_gene: TRBV18
d_gene: NA
CDR3aa: CASSPPGHANEKLFF

j_gene: TRBJ2-3
v_gene: TRBV7-9
d_gene: TRBD2
CDR3aa: CASSLGVISGLVSTDTQYF

j_gene: TRBJ2-7
v_gene: TRBV5-1
d_gene: NA
CDR3aa: CASSHDHHRGNHEQYF

j_gene: TRBJ2-1
v_gene: TRBV4-1
d_gene: NA
CDR3aa: CASSQAVSGGGPEQFF

j_gene: TRBJ2-1
v_gene: TRBV6-5
d_gene: NA
CDR3aa: CASTTNNEQFF

j_gene: TRBJ1-1
v_gene: TRBV29-1
d_gene: NA
CDR3aa: CSVALGGNTEAFF

j_gene: TRBJ1-1
v_gene: TRBV9
d_gene: NA
CDR3aa: CASSAWGGGTEAFF

j_gene: TRBJ1-2
v_gene: TRBV2
d_gene: TRBD1
CDR3aa: CASSSGQGIGGYTF

j_gene: TRBJ1-2
v_gene: TRBV10-3
d_gene: NA
CDR3aa: CAISEPGNYGYTF

j_gene: TRBJ2-7
v_gene: TRBV28
d_gene: NA
CDR3aa: CASNSYRDKSEQYF

j_gene: TRBJ1-1
v_gene: TRBV2
d_gene: NA
CDR3aa: CASSEWEGAFF

j_gene: TRBJ1-4
v_gene: TRBV6-1
d_gene: NA
CDR3aa: CASSERPGFEKLFF

j_gene: TRBJ2-7
v_gene: TRBV5-1
d_gene: NA
CDR3aa: CASSLGIGTFGVGEQYF

j_gene: TRBJ2-1
v_gene: TRBV6-1
d_gene: TRBD2
CDR3aa: CASSELSGGLNEQFF

j_gene: TRBJ1-2
v_gene: TRBV7-8
d_gene: TRBD1
CDR3aa: CASSPGTGLGYTF

j_gene: TRBJ2-7
v_gene: TRBV6-5
d_gene: TRBD1
CDR3aa: CASSYRDSYEQYF

j_gene: TRBJ2-7
v_gene: TRBV6-1
d_gene: TRBD2
CDR3aa: CASSEGGLAYEQYF

j_gene: TRBJ2-3
v_gene: TRBV9
d_gene: NA
CDR3aa: CASSARQASTDTQYF

j_gene: TRBJ2-1
v_gene: TRBV15
d_gene: NA
CDR3aa: CATSRGYGSTNNEQFF

j_gene: TRBJ1-2
v_gene: TRBV19
d_gene: NA
CDR3aa: CASSIGQGTNYGYTF

j_gene: TRBJ1-2
v_gene: TRBV11-3
d_gene: TRBD1
CDR3aa: CASSLTGLYGYTF

j_gene: TRBJ2-5
v_gene: TRBV29-1
d_gene: NA
CDR3aa: CSVRSVQETQYF

j_gene: TRBJ2-2
v_gene: TRBV9
d_gene: TRBD1
CDR3aa: CASSARQGANTGELFF

j_gene: TRBJ2-7
v_gene: TRBV19
d_gene: NA
CDR3aa: CASSSAPPSYEQYF

j_gene: TRBJ1-1
v_gene: TRBV9
d_gene: TRBD1
CDR3aa: CASSAHGSGDRAFF

j_gene: TRBJ1-2
v_gene: TRBV5-6
d_gene: NA
CDR3aa: CASSARQFLTLYGYTF

j_gene: TRBJ2-1
v_gene: TRBV9
d_gene: NA
CDR3aa: CASSVGSGGLSNEQFF

j_gene: TRBJ1-1
v_gene: TRBV9
d_gene: NA
CDR3aa: CASSVEGRIEYTEAFF

j_gene: TRBJ1-1
v_gene: TRBV7-2
d_gene: TRBD1
CDR3aa: CASSLVTGESTEAFF

j_gene: TRBJ1-1
v_gene: TRBV5-1
d_gene: TRBD1
CDR3aa: CASSLGTTGGTEAFF

j_gene: TRBJ2-1
v_gene: TRBV28
d_gene: NA
CDR3aa: CASSRPPLDEQFF

j_gene: TRBJ2-2
v_gene: TRBV27
d_gene: TRBD2
CDR3aa: CASRRGLAENTGELFF

j_gene: TRBJ2-7
v_gene: TRBV7-8
d_gene: TRBD2
CDR3aa: CASSRLAGAGEQYF

j_gene: TRBJ2-2
v_gene: TRBV6-8
d_gene: NA
CDR3aa: CASSYLAVNTGELFF

j_gene: TRBJ2-5
v_gene: TRBV15
d_gene: TRBD1
CDR3aa: CATSSRQGTYQETQYF

j_gene: TRBJ2-7
v_gene: TRBV6-1
d_gene: NA
CDR3aa: CASSEDQGGSYEQYF

j_gene: TRBJ2-7
v_gene: TRBV6-1
d_gene: TRBD1
CDR3aa: CASTIGQDSTYEQYF

j_gene: TRBJ1-5
v_gene: TRBV2
d_gene: NA
CDR3aa: CASTTEEGQPQHF